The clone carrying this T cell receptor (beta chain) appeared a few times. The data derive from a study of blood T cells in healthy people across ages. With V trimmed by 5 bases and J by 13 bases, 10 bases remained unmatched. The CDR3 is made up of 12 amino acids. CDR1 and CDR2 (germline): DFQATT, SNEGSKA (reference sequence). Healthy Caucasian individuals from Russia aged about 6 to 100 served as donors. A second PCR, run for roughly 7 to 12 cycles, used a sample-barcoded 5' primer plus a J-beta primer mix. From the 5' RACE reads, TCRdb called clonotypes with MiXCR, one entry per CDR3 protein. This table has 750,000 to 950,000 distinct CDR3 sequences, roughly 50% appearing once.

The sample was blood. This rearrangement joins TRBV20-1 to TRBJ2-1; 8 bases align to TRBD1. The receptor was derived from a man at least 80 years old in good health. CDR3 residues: CSALSPGQVQFF. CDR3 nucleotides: TGCAGTGCTTTATCTCCGGGACAGGTTCAGTTCTTC.